A selection of T cell receptor beta chains follows, all from one sample in a study of T cell repertoires in cytomegalovirus infection. A single record per CDR3 protein comes from TCRdb applying MiXCR to the reads. The sample holds tens of thousands of distinct CDR3 sequences; 22% are singletons and the top ten take around 77%. No cognate antigen is known for these TCRs. The sequenced material came from PBMCs, sequenced either directly or after in vitro stimulation (not recorded which). These receptors were collected from a human donor in good health (CMV status not recorded). Some clones in this sample may be carry-over from other donors' samples. CDR3s include the opening cysteine and the closing phenylalanine or tryptophan. A D gene is named only where the DNA matches it firmly. Some rows have no size entry. The others give once, few or many, or a class for an expanded clone.

cdr3_length | j_call | d_call | clone_size | v_call | cdr3_aa | cdr3_nt
13 | TRBJ2-7 | TRBD2 | - | TRBV28 | CASTPGLDYEQYF | TGTGCCAGCACGCCGGGACTAGACTACGAGCAGTACTTC
14 | TRBJ2-1 | TRBD1 | - | TRBV6-2/TRBV6-3 | CASSPPQGTNEQFF | TGTGCCAGCAGTCCACCACAGGGGACGAATGAGCAGTTCTTC
15 | TRBJ1-1 | - | - | TRBV4-1 | CASSHPQRGHTEAFF | TGCGCCAGCAGCCACCCTCAGAGAGGCCACACTGAAGCTTTCTTT
15 | TRBJ2-5 | - | few | TRBV24-1 | CATSGGMGRGETQYF | TGTGCCACCTCAGGTGGGATGGGAAGGGGGGAGACCCAGTACTTC
16 | TRBJ2-1 | - | - | TRBV19 | CASSIDRIPSYNEQFF | TGTGCCAGTAGTATAGATCGCATCCCTTCCTACAATGAGCAGTTCTTC
17 | TRBJ2-1 | - | - | TRBV28 | CASSHWVLASSYNEQFF | TGTGCCAGCAGTCATTGGGTCCTAGCGAGCTCCTACAATGAGCAGTTCTTC
14 | TRBJ2-3 | - | - | TRBV24-1 | CATSEGRKTDTQYF | TGTGCCACCAGTGAGGGTCGGAAGACAGATACGCAGTATTTT
15 | TRBJ1-5 | - | few | TRBV12-3/TRBV12-4 | CASSFSGASNQPQHF | TGTGCCAGCAGTTTTTCAGGGGCGAGCAATCAGCCCCAGCATTTT
16 | TRBJ2-2 | - | many | TRBV7-9 | CASLPRGAPNTGELFF | TGTGCCAGCTTGCCCCGGGGTGCCCCCAACACCGGGGAGCTGTTTTTT
13 | TRBJ1-4 | - | - | TRBV19 | CASGAGAGGKLFF | TGTGCCAGTGGGGCTGGGGCCGGCGGAAAACTGTTTTTT
16 | TRBJ2-1 | - | few | TRBV19 | CATIRSFPGSYNEQFF | TGTGCCACGATTCGGAGTTTCCCGGGATCCTACAATGAGCAGTTCTTC
16 | TRBJ2-1 | TRBD2 | - | TRBV20-1 | CSARTSGRSSYNEQFF | TGCAGTGCTAGAACTAGCGGCCGGAGCTCCTACAATGAGCAGTTCTTC
13 | TRBJ2-1 | - | - | TRBV15 | CAATRRNYNEQFF | TGTGCCGCGACCCGGAGGAACTACAATGAGCAGTTCTTC
17 | TRBJ1-2 | - | - | TRBV7-3 | CASSPTSGGSKWDGYTF | TGTGCCAGCAGCCCAACCTCTGGGGGAAGTAAGTGGGATGGCTACACCTTC
16 | TRBJ1-2 | - | few | TRBV6-5 | CASSYSSAIINYGYTF | TGTGCCAGCAGTTACTCGAGCGCAATCATTAACTATGGCTACACCTTC
14 | TRBJ2-1 | TRBD2 | - | TRBV7-9 | CASSSASGANEQFF | TGTGCCAGCAGTTCGGCTAGCGGTGCCAATGAGCAGTTCTTC
14 | TRBJ2-7 | TRBD1 | few | TRBV19 | CASSTRQGIDEQYF | TGTGCCAGTAGTACCAGACAGGGGATCGACGAGCAGTACTTC
15 | TRBJ1-6 | TRBD1 | many | TRBV7-2 | CASSPQGAVNSPLHF | TGTGCCAGCAGCCCACAGGGGGCGGTTAATTCACCCCTCCACTTT
13 | TRBJ1-1 | - | - | TRBV7-9 | CASSLREGTEAFF | TGTGCCAGCAGCTTACGGGAGGGCACTGAAGCTTTCTTT
13 | TRBJ2-1 | - | few | TRBV11-2 | CASSFLSANEQFF | TGTGCCAGCAGCTTTCTTAGCGCGAATGAGCAGTTCTTC
16 | TRBJ2-5 | TRBD2 | - | TRBV12-3/TRBV12-4 | CASSPGLAGRGETQYF | TGTGCCAGCAGTCCAGGTCTAGCGGGAAGGGGAGAGACCCAGTACTTC
13 | TRBJ2-1 | - | few | TRBV7-2 | CASSPQGSREQFF | TGTGCCAGCAGCCCCCAAGGGTCGCGGGAGCAGTTCTTC
15 | TRBJ2-7 | - | many | TRBV7-9 | CASSPPTERPYEQYF | TGTGCCAGCAGCCCGCCCACAGAGCGTCCCTACGAGCAGTACTTC
15 | TRBJ1-4 | TRBD1 | many | TRBV7-2 | CASSSRQGENEKLFF | TGTGCCAGCAGTTCTCGGCAGGGGGAAAATGAAAAACTGTTTTTT
16 | TRBJ2-3 | TRBD1 | few | TRBV6-5 | CASSYRGTGPTDTQYF | TGTGCCAGCAGTTACCGCGGGACAGGGCCCACAGATACGCAGTATTTT
12 | TRBJ2-3 | - | many | TRBV7-2 | CASSRTADTQYF | TGTGCCAGCAGCCGGACGGCAGATACGCAGTATTTT
17 | TRBJ2-2 | - | - | TRBV11-3 | CASSSNSLKENTGELFF | TGTGCCAGCAGCTCAAACAGCCTTAAAGAGAACACCGGGGAGCTGTTTTTT
16 | TRBJ1-2 | TRBD1 | many | TRBV7-2 | CASSLAPGQAVYGYTF | TGTGCCAGCAGCTTAGCCCCGGGACAGGCGGTCTATGGCTACACCTTC
14 | TRBJ1-5 | TRBD1 | - | TRBV12-3/TRBV12-4 | CASSFRQGHQPQHF | TGTGCCAGCAGTTTCCGACAGGGGCATCAGCCCCAGCATTTT
15 | TRBJ2-7 | - | few | TRBV9 | CASSAHRDFIYEQYF | TGTGCCAGCAGCGCACACCGGGACTTTATCTACGAGCAGTACTTC
17 | TRBJ2-5 | - | many | TRBV7-9 | CASSWGGGQDFQETQYF | TGTGCCAGCAGCTGGGGGGGGGGACAGGACTTCCAAGAGACCCAGTACTTC
17 | TRBJ2-7 | - | few | TRBV28 | CASSEIGGAKSSYEQYF | TGTGCCAGCAGCGAGATTGGGGGGGCGAAGAGCTCCTACGAGCAGTACTTC
15 | TRBJ2-3 | TRBD2 | many | TRBV7-2 | CASSSSGLGTDTQYF | TGTGCCAGCAGCTCTAGCGGGTTAGGCACAGATACGCAGTATTTT
15 | TRBJ2-5 | - | many | TRBV7-2 | CASSLKTDREETQYF | TGTGCCAGCAGCCTTAAGACGGATAGGGAAGAGACCCAGTACTTC
12 | TRBJ2-3 | - | - | TRBV19 | CASSIEGDTQYF | TGTGCCAGTAGTATCGAGGGAGATACGCAGTATTTT
16 | TRBJ1-5 | - | - | TRBV12-3/TRBV12-4 | CASSPGGAKPNQPQHF | TGTGCCAGCAGCCCCGGAGGGGCGAAACCAAATCAGCCCCAGCATTTT
16 | TRBJ1-4 | - | few | TRBV4-1 | CASSQGGPPLDEKLFF | TGCGCCAGCAGCCAGGGAGGGCCCCCGTTGGATGAAAAACTGTTTTTT
15 | TRBJ1-1 | TRBD1 | - | TRBV7-6 | CASSSGDRSNTEAFF | TGTGCCAGCAGCTCCGGGGACAGGAGTAACACTGAAGCTTTCTTT
16 | TRBJ2-1 | - | - | TRBV5-1 | CASSLPSKTANNEQFF | TGCGCCAGCAGCCTACCCAGTAAGACAGCGAACAATGAGCAGTTCTTC
15 | TRBJ2-2 | - | - | TRBV19 | CASSISGAPGGELFF | TGTGCCAGTAGTATATCGGGAGCGCCAGGCGGGGAGCTGTTTTTT
15 | TRBJ2-5 | TRBD2 | many | TRBV7-2 | CASSSRGGVGETQYF | TGTGCCAGCAGCTCACGGGGGGGAGTTGGGGAGACCCAGTACTTC
18 | TRBJ1-4 | TRBD1 | many | TRBV28 | CASSPLTGGVTSDEKLFF | TGTGCCAGCAGTCCGCTGACAGGGGGCGTCACCTCGGATGAAAAACTGTTTTTT
14 | TRBJ1-1 | - | - | TRBV25-1 | CASSAVGALDEAFF | TGTGCCAGCAGTGCGGTTGGGGCATTAGATGAAGCTTTCTTT